This entry lists 5 T cell receptor beta chains sequenced from one sample in a study of T cell changes during pregnancy in multiple sclerosis. Clones were sequenced by immunoSEQ multiplex PCR, and TCRdb holds only the in-frame ones, with some missing. This sample has tens of thousands of clones; 80% to 90% occur once, and the top ten carry about 3.5%. Sequenced here: CD4+ T cells from peripheral blood mononuclear cells, sampled in the first trimester of pregnancy. Receptors originate from a female donor in good health, enrolled as a control in a pregnancy study.

This clone showed up just a few times. The V call is TRBV4-1, the J call TRBJ2-7; perhaps TRBD1 as D (8 bases). V was cut by 3 bases and J by 4 bases, with 19 bases left in between. The CDR3 runs to 16 residues. Germline assignment: CDR1 MGHRA and CDR2 YSYEKL. The CDR3 region is CASSQKERDRSYEQYF. Written as DNA, the CDR3 is TGCGCCAGCAGCCAGAAAGAGCGGGACAGGTCGTACGAGCAGTACTTC.

The rearrangement uses TRBV5-1 and TRBJ2-3, with TRBD1 as a possible D gene (6 bases). The germline gives CDR1 SGHRS, CDR2 YFSETQ. This CDR3 comprises 15 residues. V was pared by 4 bases and J by 0 bases, with 12 bases between. The CDR3 loop reads CASSKDSTSTDTQYF. The CDR3 bases are TGCGCCAGCAGCAAGGACAGCACTAGCACAGATACGCAGTATTTT.

The V call is TRBV5-1, the J call TRBJ2-7; D perhaps matches TRBD2 (5 bases). The V end lost 4 bases, the J end lost 2 bases, and 10 bases lay between the germline ends. Germline values: CDR1 SGHRS, CDR2 YFSETQ. CDR3 length: 13 residues. This CDR3 reads CASSVYGAYEQYF. CDR3 DNA sequence: TGCGCCAGCAGCGTGTACGGGGCCTACGAGCAGTACTTC. The complete variable domain, with remaining parts taken from reference TRBV5-1 and TRBJ2-7, reads KAGVTQTPRYLIKTRGQQVTLSCSPISGHRSVSWYQQTPGQGLQFLFEYFSETQRNKGNFPGRFSGRQFSNSRSEMNVSTLELGDSALYLCASSVYGAYEQYFGPGTRLTVT.

The chain carries TRBV7-9 and TRBJ1-3; D possibly corresponds to TRBD1 (6 bases). Germline CDR1 reads SEHNR; CDR2 reads FQNEAQ (reference sequence). CDR3 size: 16 residues. Deletions cut 5 bases from V and 0 bases from J, with 14 bases between. This chain's CDR3 is CASSPQGLGSGNTIYF. DNA of the CDR3: TGTGCCAGCAGCCCACAGGGTCTGGGCTCTGGAAACACCATATATTTT.

This chain joins TRBV10-1 and TRBJ2-7; 9 bases map to TRBD2. Per the germline V gene, CDR1 is WNHNN and CDR2 is SYGVQD (reference sequence). Trimming cost V 3 bases and J 0 bases; bases outside gene matches: 6. The CDR3 loop spans 16 amino acids. As DNA, the CDR3 is TGCGCCAGCAGTGAACTAGCGGGCTCAAGCTCCTACGAGCAGTACTTC. It codes for CASSELAGSSSYEQYF.